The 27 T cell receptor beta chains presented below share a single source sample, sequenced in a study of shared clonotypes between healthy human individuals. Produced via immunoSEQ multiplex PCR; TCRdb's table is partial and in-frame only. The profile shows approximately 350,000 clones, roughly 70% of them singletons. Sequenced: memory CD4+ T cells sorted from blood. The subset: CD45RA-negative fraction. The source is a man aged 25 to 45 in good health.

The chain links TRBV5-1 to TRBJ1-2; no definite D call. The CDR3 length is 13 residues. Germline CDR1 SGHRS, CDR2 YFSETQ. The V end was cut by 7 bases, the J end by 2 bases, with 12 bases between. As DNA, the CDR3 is TGCGCCAGCCAAAAGGGCTCGAACTATGGCTACACCTTC. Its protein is CASQKGSNYGYTF.

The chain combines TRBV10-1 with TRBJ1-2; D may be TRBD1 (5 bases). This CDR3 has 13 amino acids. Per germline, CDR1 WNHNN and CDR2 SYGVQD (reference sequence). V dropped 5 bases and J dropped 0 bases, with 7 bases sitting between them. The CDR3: CASSPTANYGYTF. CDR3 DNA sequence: TGCGCCAGCAGTCCGACAGCTAACTATGGCTACACCTTC.

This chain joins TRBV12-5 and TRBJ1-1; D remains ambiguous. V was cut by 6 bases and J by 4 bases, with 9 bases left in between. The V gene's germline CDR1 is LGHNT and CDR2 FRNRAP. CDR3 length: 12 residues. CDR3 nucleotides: TGTGCTAGTGGCTCCCGTGGCACTGAAGCTTTCTTT. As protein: CASGSRGTEAFF.

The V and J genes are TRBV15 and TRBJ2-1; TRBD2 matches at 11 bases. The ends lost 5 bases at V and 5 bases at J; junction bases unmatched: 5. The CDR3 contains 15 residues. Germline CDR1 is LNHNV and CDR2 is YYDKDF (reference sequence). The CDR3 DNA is TGTGCCACCAGCGGCACTAGCGGGAGAGACAATGAGCAGTTCTTC. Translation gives CATSGTSGRDNEQFF.

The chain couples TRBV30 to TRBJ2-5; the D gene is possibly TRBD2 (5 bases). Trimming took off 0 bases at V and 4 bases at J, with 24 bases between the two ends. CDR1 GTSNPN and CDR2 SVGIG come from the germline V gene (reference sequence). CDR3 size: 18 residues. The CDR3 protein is CAWSVQWASRDLGETQYF. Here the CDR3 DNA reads TGTGCCTGGAGTGTACAGTGGGCTAGCAGAGACCTAGGAGAGACCCAGTACTTC.

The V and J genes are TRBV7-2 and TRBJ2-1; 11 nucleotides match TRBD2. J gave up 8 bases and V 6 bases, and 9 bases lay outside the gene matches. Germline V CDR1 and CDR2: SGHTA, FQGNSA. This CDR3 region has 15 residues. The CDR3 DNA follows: TGTGCCAGCAGGCGTGCTAGCGGGAGGTCCGATGAGCAGTTCTTC. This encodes CASRRASGRSDEQFF.

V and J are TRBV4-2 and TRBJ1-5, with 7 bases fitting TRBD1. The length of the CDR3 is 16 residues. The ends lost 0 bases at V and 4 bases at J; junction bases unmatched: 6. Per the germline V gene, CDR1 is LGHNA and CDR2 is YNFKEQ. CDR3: CASSQETGTANQPQHF. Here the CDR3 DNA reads TGTGCCAGCAGCCAAGAAACAGGGACAGCGAATCAGCCCCAGCATTTT.

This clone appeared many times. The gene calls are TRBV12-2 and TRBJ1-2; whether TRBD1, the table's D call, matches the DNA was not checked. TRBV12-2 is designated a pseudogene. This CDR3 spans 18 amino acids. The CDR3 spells CASRLSLARGTAVYGYTF. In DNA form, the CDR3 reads TGTGCAAGTCGCTTAAGCCTGGCTAGGGGGACAGCTGTCTATGGCTACACCTTC.

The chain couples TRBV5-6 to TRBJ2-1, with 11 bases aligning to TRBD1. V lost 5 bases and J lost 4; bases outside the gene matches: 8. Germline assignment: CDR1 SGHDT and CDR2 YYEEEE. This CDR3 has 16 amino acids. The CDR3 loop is CASSSPGTGGYNEQFF. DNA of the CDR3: TGTGCCAGCAGTTCCCCCGGGACAGGGGGGTACAATGAGCAGTTCTTC.

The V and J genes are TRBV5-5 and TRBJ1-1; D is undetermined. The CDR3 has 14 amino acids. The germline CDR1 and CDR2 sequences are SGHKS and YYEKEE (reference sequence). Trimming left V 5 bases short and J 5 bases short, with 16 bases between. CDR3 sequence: CASRDSGFKTEAFF. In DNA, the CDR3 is TGTGCCAGCAGGGACTCAGGTTTCAAGACTGAAGCTTTCTTT.

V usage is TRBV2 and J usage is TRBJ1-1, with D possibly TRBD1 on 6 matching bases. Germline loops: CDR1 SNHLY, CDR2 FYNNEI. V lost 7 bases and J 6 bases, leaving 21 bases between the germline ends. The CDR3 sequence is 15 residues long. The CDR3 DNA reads TGTGCCAGCAAGGCGGTGACAGGCGGTTTTTCTGAAGCTTTCTTT. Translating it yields CASKAVTGGFSEAFF. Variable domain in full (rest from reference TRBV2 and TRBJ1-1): EPEVTQTPSHQVTQMGQEVILRCVPISNHLYFYWYRQILGQKVEFLVSFYNNEISEKSEIFDDQFSVERPDGSNFTLKIRSTKLEDSAMYFCASKAVTGGFSEAFFGQGTRLTVV.

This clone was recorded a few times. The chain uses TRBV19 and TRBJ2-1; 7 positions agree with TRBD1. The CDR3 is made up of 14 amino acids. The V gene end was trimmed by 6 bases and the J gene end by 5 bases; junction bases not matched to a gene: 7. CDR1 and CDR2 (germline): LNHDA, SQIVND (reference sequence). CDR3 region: CASRGTGANNEQFF. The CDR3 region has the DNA TGTGCCAGTAGAGGCACAGGGGCTAACAATGAGCAGTTCTTC.

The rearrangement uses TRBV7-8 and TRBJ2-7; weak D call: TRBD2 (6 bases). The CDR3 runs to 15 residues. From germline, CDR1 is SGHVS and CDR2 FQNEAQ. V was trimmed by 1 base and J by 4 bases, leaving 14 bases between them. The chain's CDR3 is CASSLDGGVGYEQYF. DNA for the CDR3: TGTGCCAGCAGCTTAGATGGAGGGGTTGGATACGAGCAGTACTTC.

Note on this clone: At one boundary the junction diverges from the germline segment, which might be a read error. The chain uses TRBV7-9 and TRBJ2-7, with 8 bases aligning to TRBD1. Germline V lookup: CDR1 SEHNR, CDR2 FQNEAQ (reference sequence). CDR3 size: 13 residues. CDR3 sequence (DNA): TGTGCCAGCAGCTTAGACCAAGGGACAGGACTTTTCTTC. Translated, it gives CASSLDQGTGLFF.

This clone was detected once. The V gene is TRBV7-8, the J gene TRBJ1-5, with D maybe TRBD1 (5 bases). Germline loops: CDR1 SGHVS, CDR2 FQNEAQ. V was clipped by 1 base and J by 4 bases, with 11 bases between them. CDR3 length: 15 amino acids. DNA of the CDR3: TGTGCCAGCAGCTTAGATGGGACGGTTAATCAGCCCCAGCATTTT. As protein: CASSLDGTVNQPQHF.

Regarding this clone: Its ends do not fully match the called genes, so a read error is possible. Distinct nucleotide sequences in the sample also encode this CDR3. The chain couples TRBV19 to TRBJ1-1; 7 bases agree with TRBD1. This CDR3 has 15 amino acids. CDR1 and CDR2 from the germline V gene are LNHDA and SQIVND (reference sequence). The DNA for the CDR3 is TGTGCTAGTAACAGGGGCTTGGTCGCGAACACTGAAGCTTTCTTT. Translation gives CASNRGLVANTEAFF.

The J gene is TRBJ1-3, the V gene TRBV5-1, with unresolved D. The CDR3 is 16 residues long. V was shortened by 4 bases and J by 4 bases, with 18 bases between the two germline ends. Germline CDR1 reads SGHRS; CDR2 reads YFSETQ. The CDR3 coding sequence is TGCGCCAGCAGCCCGACCGTGACACTGGCAGGAAACACCATATATTTT. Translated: CASSPTVTLAGNTIYF.

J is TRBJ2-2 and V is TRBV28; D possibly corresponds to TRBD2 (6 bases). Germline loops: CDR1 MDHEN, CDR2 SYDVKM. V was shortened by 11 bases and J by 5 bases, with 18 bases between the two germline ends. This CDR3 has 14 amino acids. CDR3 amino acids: CAGRSSGKTGELFF. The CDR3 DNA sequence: TGTGCCGGCCGGAGTAGCGGCAAGACCGGGGAGCTGTTTTTT.

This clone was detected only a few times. CDR3 sequence reads: CASSRMDHGGGYEQYF. The CDR3 region has the DNA TGTGCCAGCAGCCGAATGGACCACGGAGGTGGCTACGAGCAGTACTTC. The chain is built from TRBV14 and TRBJ2-7; tentative D call: TRBD2 (5 bases). This CDR3 is built from 16 residues. V was shortened by 4 bases and J by 3 bases, with 19 bases between the two germline ends. Germline V lookup: CDR1 SGHDN, CDR2 FVKESK.

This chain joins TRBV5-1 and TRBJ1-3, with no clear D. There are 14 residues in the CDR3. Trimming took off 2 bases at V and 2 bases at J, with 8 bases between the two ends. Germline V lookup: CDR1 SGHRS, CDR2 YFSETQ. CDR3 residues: CASSFGNAGNTIYF. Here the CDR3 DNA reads TGCGCCAGCAGCTTTGGGAACGCTGGAAACACCATATATTTT.

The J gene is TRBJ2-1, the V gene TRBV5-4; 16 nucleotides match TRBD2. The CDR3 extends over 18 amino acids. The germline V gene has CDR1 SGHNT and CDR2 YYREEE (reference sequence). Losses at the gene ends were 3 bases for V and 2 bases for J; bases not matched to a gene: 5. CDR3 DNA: TGTGCCAGCAGCTCAGGGACTAGCGGGAGGGCCGCCTACAATGAGCAGTTCTTC. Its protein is CASSSGTSGRAAYNEQFF.

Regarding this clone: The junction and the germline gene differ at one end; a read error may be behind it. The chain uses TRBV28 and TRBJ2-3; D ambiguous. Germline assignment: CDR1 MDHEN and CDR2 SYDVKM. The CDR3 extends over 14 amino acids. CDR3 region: CARSFRALTDTQYF. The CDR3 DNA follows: TGTGCCAGGAGTTTTAGGGCCCTCACAGATACGCAGTATTTT.

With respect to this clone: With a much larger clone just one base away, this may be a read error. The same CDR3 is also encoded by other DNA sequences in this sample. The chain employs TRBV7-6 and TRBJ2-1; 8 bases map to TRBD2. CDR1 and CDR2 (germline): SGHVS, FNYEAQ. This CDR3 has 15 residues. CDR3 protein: CASSLAGTRYNEQFF. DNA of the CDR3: TGTGCCAGCAGTTTAGCGGGAACTAGGTACAATGAGCAGTTCTTC.

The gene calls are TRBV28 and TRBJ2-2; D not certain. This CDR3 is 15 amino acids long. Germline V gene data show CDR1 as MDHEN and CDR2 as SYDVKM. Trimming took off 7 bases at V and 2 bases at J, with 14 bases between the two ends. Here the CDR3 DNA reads TGTGCCAGCATTGGAGCAGCCCTTAACACCGGGGAGCTGTTTTTT. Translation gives CASIGAALNTGELFF.

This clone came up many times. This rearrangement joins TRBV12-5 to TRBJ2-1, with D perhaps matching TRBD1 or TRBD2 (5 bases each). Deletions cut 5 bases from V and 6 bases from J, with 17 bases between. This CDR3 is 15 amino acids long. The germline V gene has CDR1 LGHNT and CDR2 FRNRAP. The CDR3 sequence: CASGEGQGSINEQFF. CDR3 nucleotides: TGTGCTAGTGGTGAAGGACAAGGGAGCATCAATGAGCAGTTCTTC.

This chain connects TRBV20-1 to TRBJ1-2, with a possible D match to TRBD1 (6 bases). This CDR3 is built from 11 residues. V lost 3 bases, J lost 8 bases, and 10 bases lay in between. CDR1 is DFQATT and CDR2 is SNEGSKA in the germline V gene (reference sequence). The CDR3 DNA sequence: TGCAGTGCTAGGGGGGCAGGCGGCTACACCTTC. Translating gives CSARGAGGYTF.

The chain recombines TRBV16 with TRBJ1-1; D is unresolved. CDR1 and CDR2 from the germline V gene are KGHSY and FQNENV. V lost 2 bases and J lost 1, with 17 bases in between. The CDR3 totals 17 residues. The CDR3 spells CASSQAGRYNANTEAFF. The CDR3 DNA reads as TGTGCCAGCAGCCAAGCCGGTCGGTATAACGCGAACACTGAAGCTTTCTTT.